This entry lists 32 T cell receptor beta chains sequenced from one sample in a study of blood T cell repertoires in COVID-19. Clones were read by immunoSEQ multiplex PCR, and TCRdb kept only the in-frame ones, dropping some. The table lists fewer than 300,000 clones, roughly 88% of them singletons. The sample comprised PBMCs or T cells enriched from blood (not recorded which). The receptors here all came from a middle-aged woman with acute COVID-19.

J is TRBJ2-7 and V is TRBV7-8; D unclear. In germline, CDR1 is SGHVS, CDR2 FQNEAQ. Trimming stripped 4 bases from V and 2 bases from J, with 9 bases between. CDR3 size: 13 residues. The CDR3 reads CASSYLLAYEQYF. The DNA for the CDR3 is TGTGCCAGCAGCTACCTCCTAGCCTACGAGCAGTACTTC.

This sequence joins TRBV12-3 or TRBV12-4 and TRBJ2-7; D may be TRBD2 (6 bases). The CDR3 spans 11 residues. With 4 bases removed from V and 6 bases from J, the gap between germline ends came to 7 bases. The CDR3 DNA follows: TGTGCCAGCAGTTGGAGGGGCGAGCAGTACTTC. Its protein product is CASSWRGEQYF.

This clone was counted once. This rearrangement joins TRBV6-6 to TRBJ2-2; maybe TRBD2 (6 bases). There are 16 residues in the CDR3. Trimming left V 4 bases short and J 0 bases short, with 12 bases between. The germline gives CDR1 MNHNY, CDR2 SVGAGI (reference sequence). The CDR3, as DNA: TGTGCCAGCAGTTCCCACAGCGGGTCGAACACCGGGGAGCTGTTTTTT. It encodes CASSSHSGSNTGELFF.

The chain is built from TRBV7-5 and TRBJ2-4; TRBD2 is taken as the D call from the table, unchecked against the DNA. TRBV7-5 is a pseudogene segment. The CDR3 length is 22 residues. In DNA, the CDR3 is TGTGTCAGAAGCTCCACCAGAAACTCGACTAGCGGGGGGCCAATAGCCAAAAACATTCAGTACTTC. Encoded protein: CVRSSTRNSTSGGPIAKNIQYF.

V is TRBV15 and J is TRBJ1-2; 9 bases line up with TRBD1. In germline, CDR1 is LNHNV, CDR2 YYDKDF (reference sequence). The CDR3 is 17 residues long. J gave up 7 bases and V 0 bases, and 12 bases lay outside the gene matches. This CDR3 is CATSRDLIRDRAGGYTF. CDR3 nucleotide sequence: TGTGCCACCAGCAGAGATCTAATTCGGGACAGGGCCGGTGGCTACACCTTC.

This clone was counted only a few times. V usage is TRBV5-1 and J usage is TRBJ1-1, with 7 bases fitting TRBD1. The CDR3 runs to 14 residues. Germline V lookup: CDR1 SGHRS, CDR2 YFSETQ. V lost 2 bases to trimming and J lost 5 bases; unmatched junction nucleotides: 6. As DNA, the CDR3 is TGCGCCAGCAGCTTACAGGGGTATAGGACTGAAGCTTTCTTT. Translation: CASSLQGYRTEAFF.

This clone showed up just once. The chain carries TRBV18 and TRBJ2-7, with 7 bases aligning to TRBD1. J was trimmed by 6 bases and V by 3 bases; bases with no gene match: 8. Germline CDR1 KGHSH, CDR2 LQKENI. The CDR3 has 14 amino acids. CDR3 region: CASSPLRTGSEQYF. As DNA, the CDR3 is TGTGCCAGCTCACCTCTTCGGACAGGTAGCGAGCAGTACTTC.

This rearrangement joins TRBV7-2 to TRBJ1-4; D unclear. CDR1 SGHTA and CDR2 FQGNSA come from the germline V gene. The germline V and J ends were trimmed by 5 bases and 0 bases, with 16 bases remaining between them. This CDR3 has 17 amino acids. The CDR3 DNA sequence: TGTGCCAGCAGCCCCGGAGGGCCCCTCACAACTAATGAAAAACTGTTTTTT. Translating gives CASSPGGPLTTNEKLFF.

J is TRBJ2-5 and V is TRBV2, with a possible D match to TRBD1 (5 bases). V lost 9 bases and J lost 2, with 16 bases in between. The CDR3 covers 14 residues. Germline V gene lookup returns CDR1 SNHLY and CDR2 FYNNEI. CDR3 coding DNA: TGTGCCAGTAGAGCTGGGGCGATACAAGAGACCCAGTACTTC. Translating gives CASRAGAIQETQYF.

The chain links TRBV4-1 to TRBJ1-1; no reliable D call. Trimming left V 1 base short and J 5 bases short, with 14 bases between. There are 15 residues in the CDR3. Germline V lookup: CDR1 MGHRA, CDR2 YSYEKL. CDR3 nucleotide sequence: TGCGCCAGCAGCCAAGTCGGGAGGCTAAGGACTGAAGCTTTCTTT. Translating it yields CASSQVGRLRTEAFF.

V and J are TRBV19 and TRBJ2-1; 15 bases are shared with TRBD2. Germline V gives CDR1 LNHDA, CDR2 SQIVND (reference sequence). V was clipped by 6 bases and J by 7 bases; unmatched bases: 4. The CDR3 contains 15 residues. CDR3 protein: CASSGGLAGGNEQFF. The CDR3 nucleotides are TGTGCCAGTAGCGGGGGACTAGCGGGAGGTAATGAGCAGTTCTTC. Variable domain in full (rest from reference TRBV19 and TRBJ2-1): DGGITQSPKYLFRKEGQNVTLSCEQNLNHDAMYWYRQDPGQGLRLIYYSQIVNDFQKGDIAEGYSVSREKKESFPLTVTSAQKNPTAFYLCASSGGLAGGNEQFFGPGTRLTVL.

This clone was seen a single time. As DNA, the CDR3 is TGTGCCAGCAGTGAAGCGGACAGGGAGGATCAGCCCCAGCATTTT. Its translation: CASSEADREDQPQHF. This chain uses TRBV2 with TRBJ1-5; 8 bases align to TRBD1. The CDR3 runs 15 residues. Germline lookup yields CDR1 SNHLY and CDR2 FYNNEI. With 0 bases clipped from V and 5 bases from J, the junction kept 3 bases outside the gene matches.

V usage is TRBV4-1 and J usage is TRBJ2-7; 7 bases agree with TRBD2. CDR1 is MGHRA, CDR2 YSYEKL, per germline. V lost 3 bases to trimming and J lost 1 base; unmatched junction nucleotides: 9. This CDR3 has 16 residues. In nucleotides, the CDR3 is TGCGCCAGCAGCCAGTCGGGGGGAGGGTCATCCTACGAGCAGTACTTC. Translating gives CASSQSGGGSSYEQYF.

This clone was seen only once. The V gene is TRBV7-2, the J gene TRBJ1-1; no firm D call. The CDR3 runs to 15 residues. V lost 5 bases and J 1 base, leaving 14 bases between the germline ends. The germline gives CDR1 SGHTA, CDR2 FQGNSA. CDR3 DNA: TGTGCCAGCAGCCCACAGCTCCACCGGAACACTGAAGCTTTCTTT. Translated, it gives CASSPQLHRNTEAFF.

This chain uses TRBV3-1 (or the pseudogene TRBV3-2) with TRBJ1-1; D gene unclear. The CDR3 has 14 residues. Germline lookup yields CDR1 LGHDT and CDR2 YNNKEL (reference sequence). Trimming pared 1 base from V and 7 bases from J, leaving 13 bases between. The CDR3 bases are TGTGCCAGCAGCCAAGCGGGAGGGAGGGATGAAGCTTTCTTT. Translating it yields CASSQAGGRDEAFF.

This rearrangement joins TRBV4-3 to TRBJ1-6; D possibly corresponds to TRBD1 (5 bases). This CDR3 has 16 amino acids. The germline V gene encodes CDR1 LGHNA and CDR2 YSLEER. V shed 0 bases and J shed 1 base, with 7 bases lying between them. CDR3 DNA sequence: TGCGCCAGCAGCCAAGATCCAGGGTCCTATAATTCACCCCTCCACTTT. As protein: CASSQDPGSYNSPLHF.

The table lists this clone with a count of one. CDR3 protein: CASSYEAGSGYGYTF. DNA of the CDR3: TGTGCCAGCAGTTACGAGGCAGGGTCAGGCTATGGCTACACCTTC. The V and J genes are TRBV6-5 and TRBJ1-2; possible D gene TRBD1, 5 bases. Trimming left V 2 bases short and J 4 bases short, with 14 bases between. The V gene's germline CDR1 is MNHEY and CDR2 SVGAGI. The CDR3 runs 15 residues.

V usage is TRBV27 and J usage is TRBJ1-2; TRBD1 aligns across 7 bases. The V and J ends lost 5 bases and 6 bases, in that order; junction bases with no gene match: 12. Germline V gives CDR1 MNHEY, CDR2 SMNVEV (reference sequence). This CDR3 comprises 15 residues. The CDR3 coding sequence is TGTGCCAGCAGTCCAAGACAGGGATCGGTAGATGGCTACACCTTC. Translating gives CASSPRQGSVDGYTF.

V and J are TRBV9 and TRBJ2-1, with D perhaps TRBD2 (5 bases). The ends were cut back, 0 bases at V and 10 bases at J, with 5 bases in the middle. CDR3 length: 11 residues. Germline CDR1 SGDLS, CDR2 YYNGEE. The CDR3 region has the DNA TGTGCCAGCAGCGTAGGAGGGGAGCAGTTCTTC. As protein: CASSVGGEQFF.

The chain carries TRBV29-1 and TRBJ1-2, with D possibly TRBD1 on 6 matching bases. The CDR3 extends over 13 amino acids. Germline CDR1 is SQVTM and CDR2 is ANQGSEA. The V gene lost 4 bases and the J gene lost 3 bases, with 12 bases spanning the gap. CDR3 sequence: CSVVGRGDYGYTF. In nucleotides, the CDR3 is TGCAGCGTTGTCGGCAGGGGTGACTATGGCTACACCTTC. Variable domain in full (rest from reference TRBV29-1 and TRBJ1-2): SAVISQKPSRDICQRGTSLTIQCQVDSQVTMMFWYRQQPGQSLTLIATANQGSEATYESGFVIDKFPISRPNLTFSTLTVSNMSPEDSSIYLCSVVGRGDYGYTFGSGTRLTVV.

The genes are TRBV7-8 and TRBJ2-1; D possibly corresponds to TRBD2 (6 bases). Germline CDR1 and CDR2: SGHVS and FQNEAQ. The CDR3 loop spans 16 amino acids. Trimming left V 5 bases short and J 1 base short, with 15 bases between. The CDR3 region has the DNA TGTGCCAGCAGCGCGCCGGAGGGCCGTTCCTACAATGAGCAGTTCTTC. Protein sequence: CASSAPEGRSYNEQFF.

About this clone: Other DNA sequences in this sample translate to the same CDR3. V gene TRBV19 combines with J gene TRBJ2-7, with TRBD1 as a possible D gene (6 bases). Trimming cost V 3 bases and J 1 base, with 7 bases left between them. The CDR3 loop spans 13 amino acids. The germline CDR1 and CDR2 sequences are LNHDA and SQIVND (reference sequence). CDR3 nucleotides: TGTGCCAGTAGTATCACAGGGTCCTACGAGCAGTACTTC. It yields the protein CASSITGSYEQYF. Complete variable domain (other parts from reference TRBV19 and TRBJ2-7): DGGITQSPKYLFRKEGQNVTLSCEQNLNHDAMYWYRQDPGQGLRLIYYSQIVNDFQKGDIAEGYSVSREKKESFPLTVTSAQKNPTAFYLCASSITGSYEQYFGPGTRLTVT.

The J gene is TRBJ2-1, the V gene TRBV2; 8 bases agree with TRBD1. The V segment lost 5 bases and the J segment 6 bases; nucleotides outside the gene matches: 9. This CDR3 region has 15 residues. Germline V gene sequence: CDR1 SNHLY, CDR2 FYNNEI. CDR3 protein: CASSWGTGGLNEQFF. The CDR3, as DNA: TGTGCCAGCAGTTGGGGGACAGGCGGTCTCAATGAGCAGTTCTTC.

The chain carries TRBV7-9 and TRBJ1-1; 7 bases are a match to TRBD1. V dropped 5 bases and J dropped 10; count of bases not matched to a gene: 1. From germline, CDR1 is SEHNR and CDR2 FQNEAQ (reference sequence). There are 10 residues in the CDR3. CDR3 coding DNA: TGTGCCAGCAGCGCAGGGGGAGCTTTCTTT. Amino acids: CASSAGGAFF.

The J gene is TRBJ1-5, the V gene TRBV19; perhaps TRBD1 as D (6 bases). The CDR3 is 13 residues long. The V end was cut by 3 bases, the J end by 6 bases, with 9 bases between. Germline CDR1 and CDR2: LNHDA and SQIVND (reference sequence). CDR3 loop: CASSMGRGQPQHF. The CDR3 nucleotides are TGTGCCAGTAGTATGGGCAGGGGTCAGCCCCAGCATTTT.

The genes are TRBV3-1 (or the pseudogene TRBV3-2) and TRBJ1-2, with 7 bases fitting TRBD1. The CDR3 contains 17 residues. CDR1 is LGHDT, CDR2 YNNKEL, per germline (reference sequence). The V and J ends lost 1 base and 8 bases, in that order; junction bases with no gene match: 16. The chain's CDR3 is CASSQGLGTVDRVGYTF. CDR3 nucleotide sequence: TGTGCCAGCAGCCAAGGTCTGGGGACAGTAGATCGGGTGGGCTACACCTTC.

The CDR3 sequence: CASRVGSSYEQYF. CDR3 sequence (DNA): TGTGCCAGCCGGGTAGGAAGCTCCTACGAGCAGTACTTC. V gene TRBV11-3 combines with J gene TRBJ2-7; no clear D. The CDR3 totals 13 residues. Trimming removed 8 bases at V and 0 bases at J, with 11 bases between. CDR1 is SGHNT and CDR2 is YENEEA in the germline V gene.

The rearrangement joins TRBV25-1 to TRBJ1-4; D not certain. With 2 bases removed from V and 0 bases from J, the gap between germline ends came to 7 bases. Germline V gene lookup returns CDR1 MGHDK and CDR2 SYGVNS. CDR3 length equals 15 residues. DNA of the CDR3: TGTGCCAGCAGTGAAAAGCCTTCAACTAATGAAAAACTGTTTTTT. Amino acids: CASSEKPSTNEKLFF.

V gene TRBV14 combines with J gene TRBJ2-1; D is perhaps TRBD2 (6 bases). The CDR3 covers 14 residues. Germline-derived CDR1 and CDR2 are SGHDN and FVKESK. V was cut by 4 bases and J by 8 bases, with 15 bases left in between. The CDR3 sequence: CASSPKETGDEQFF. The CDR3 nucleotides are TGTGCCAGCAGCCCAAAAGAGACGGGGGATGAGCAGTTCTTC.

The chain links TRBV5-1 to TRBJ2-7, with 9 positions matching TRBD2. CDR1 and CDR2 from the germline V gene are SGHRS and YFSETQ. Trimming took 5 bases from V and 5 from J; bases not matched to a gene: 8. This CDR3 has 14 amino acids. The DNA for the CDR3 is TGCGCCAGCAGTCTTAGCGGGGGCCCCGACGAGCAGTACTTC. Translation: CASSLSGGPDEQYF.

The chain employs TRBV14 and TRBJ1-4, with no clear D. The CDR3 covers 14 residues. V lost 1 base, J lost 8 bases, and 11 bases lay in between. Germline lookup yields CDR1 SGHDN and CDR2 FVKESK. CDR3 coding DNA: TGTGCCAGCAGCCAAGTCAACAGCGGCGAAAAACTGTTTTTT. The encoded protein is CASSQVNSGEKLFF. Looking up the rest from reference TRBV14 and TRBJ1-4 gives the full variable domain: EAGVTQFPSHSVIEKGQTVTLRCDPISGHDNLYWYRRVMGKEIKFLLHFVKESKQDESGMPNNRFLAERTGGTYSTLKVQPAELEDSGVYFCASSQVNSGEKLFFGSGTQLSVL.

The genes are TRBV4-1 and TRBJ1-1; D remains ambiguous. The V gene's germline CDR1 is MGHRA and CDR2 YSYEKL. V lost 4 bases and J lost 10, with 13 bases in between. The CDR3 consists of 12 residues. The CDR3 here is CASSLVAGGAFF. For the CDR3, the DNA is TGCGCCAGCAGCCTAGTGGCGGGCGGAGCTTTCTTT.